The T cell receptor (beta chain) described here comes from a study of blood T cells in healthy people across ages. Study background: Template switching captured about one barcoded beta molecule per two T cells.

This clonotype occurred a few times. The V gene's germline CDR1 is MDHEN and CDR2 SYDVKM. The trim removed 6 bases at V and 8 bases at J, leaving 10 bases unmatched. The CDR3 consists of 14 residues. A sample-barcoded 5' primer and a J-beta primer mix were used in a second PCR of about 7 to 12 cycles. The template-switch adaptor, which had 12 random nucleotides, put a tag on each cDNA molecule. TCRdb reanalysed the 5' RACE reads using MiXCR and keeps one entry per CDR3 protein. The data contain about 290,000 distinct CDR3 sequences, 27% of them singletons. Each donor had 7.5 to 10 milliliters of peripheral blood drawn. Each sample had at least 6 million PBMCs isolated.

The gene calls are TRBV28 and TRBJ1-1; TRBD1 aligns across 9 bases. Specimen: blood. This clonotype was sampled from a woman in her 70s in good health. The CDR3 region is CASSRGQGRGEAFF. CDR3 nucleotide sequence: TGTGCCAGCAGCAGAGGACAGGGGCGAGGGGAAGCTTTCTTT.